This T cell receptor (beta chain) is drawn from a study of shared clonotypes between healthy human individuals. Study in general: CD4 naive cells filled three plates per donor, CD4 memory three, CD8 naive two and CD8 memory one. Study observations and caveats: Sequencing depth was predicted to influence how clonotypes are shared among donors.

The donor population consisted of healthy HIV-negative adults with no recent acute infections or vaccinations. Trimming took off 2 bases at V and 3 bases at J, with 8 bases between the two ends. The CDR3 has 13 residues. In germline, CDR1 is SGHAT, CDR2 FQNNGV. Here immunoSEQ multiplex PCR was the method, and the copy in TCRdb shows in-frame clones only, minus some. The sample lists over a million clones; under 99% were seen once. To note about this clone: Its matching antigen is unknown.

Specimen: naive CD4+ T cells sorted from blood. The subset: CD45RA+ positively selected. This TCR was recovered from a man aged 25 to 40 in good health. This chain connects TRBV11-2 to TRBJ2-7; D uncertain. The CDR3 DNA reads TGTGCCAGCAGCTTATGGTCCTACTACGAGCAGTACTTC. This encodes CASSLWSYYEQYF.